This T cell receptor beta chain was recorded in a study of monozygotic twins with inflammatory bowel disease. Notes on the study in general: A reduction in TCRbeta diversity (inverse Simpson) was seen in IBD patients relative to healthy co-twins. The analysis yielded no support for one strong signal or clonotype associated with IBD.

From whole blood, total RNA was isolated without any sorting of T cells. TCRdb re-called the 5' RACE reads; one entry per CDR3 protein, DNA not given. Found here are around 400,000 distinct CDR3 sequences; the top ten clones hold 2% to 2.5%. Germline CDR1 is LNHDA and CDR2 is SQIVND (reference sequence). The CDR3 loop spans 13 amino acids. With respect to this clonotype: As yet, its antigen is unknown.

The gene calls are TRBV19 and TRBJ1-1. This sequence originates from a human donor with ulcerative colitis or Crohn's disease, or a healthy co-twin of an affected twin (not recorded which). The sequencing sample was made of blood. CDR3 residues: CASSIWVNTEAFF.